This is a list of T cell receptor beta chains from one sample in a study of human T cells and chemical hapten exposure. TCRdb ran MiXCR on the RACE reads and lists one entry per CDR3 protein. The table includes 70,000 to 85,000 distinct CDR3 sequences, about 9% detected once. Sequences were obtained from whole blood. The receptor set was obtained from a male donor in good health. Some clones in this sample may be carry-over from other donors' samples. Each CDR3 is given with its conserved first and last residue. The order of the fields is J gene, V gene, clone size, D gene, CDR3 protein, CDR3 DNA. A D gene is named only where the DNA matches it firmly. Some rows mark clone size as missing; the rest say once, few, many or name a class of expanded clone.

>TRBJ2-2|TRBV6-2/TRBV6-3|many|-
CASSGTANTGELFF
TGTGCCAGCAGCGGGACGGCGAACACCGGGGAGCTGTTTTTT
>TRBJ1-6|TRBV3-1|few|-
CASSQVWGSYSPLHF
TGTGCCAGCAGCCAGGTTTGGGGATCTTATTCACCCCTCCACTTT
>TRBJ2-6|TRBV6-5|-|-
CASSRTGSSGANVLTF
TGTGCCAGCAGTCGAACAGGGAGCTCTGGGGCCAACGTCCTGACTTTC
>TRBJ1-1|TRBV7-8|few|-
CASSLVTGLTNTEAFF
TGTGCCAGCAGCTTAGTTACGGGACTGACGAACACTGAAGCTTTCTTT
>TRBJ1-2|TRBV20-1|-|-
CSARDSYSGTAIGYTF
TGCAGTGCTAGAGATTCTTACTCCGGGACGGCTATAGGCTACACCTTC
>TRBJ2-4|TRBV5-1|few|-
CASSLSQVKNIQYF
TGCGCCAGCAGCTTAAGCCAGGTCAAAAACATTCAGTACTTC
>TRBJ1-5|TRBV3-1|-|-
CASGQDVGGQPQHF
TGTGCCAGCGGCCAAGATGTGGGGGGTCAGCCCCAGCATTTT
>TRBJ2-5|TRBV5-1|-|TRBD1
CASSRTGQETQYF
TGCGCCAGCAGCCGGACAGGGCAAGAGACCCAGTACTTC
>TRBJ2-3|TRBV27|few|TRBD2
CASGTSGVPDTQYF
TGTGCCAGCGGAACTAGCGGAGTCCCGGATACGCAGTATTTT
>TRBJ1-1|TRBV7-9|-|-
CASSYWASLNTEAFF
TGTGCCAGCAGCTATTGGGCCTCCTTGAACACTGAAGCTTTCTTT
>TRBJ2-3|TRBV12-3/TRBV12-4|-|-
CASRPGDPTDTQYF
TGTGCCAGCAGGCCGGGTGACCCCACAGATACGCAGTATTTT
>TRBJ1-5|TRBV7-2|few|TRBD1
CASSLDRGQPQHF
TGTGCCAGCAGCTTAGACAGGGGACAGCCCCAGCATTTT
>TRBJ1-2|TRBV3-1|few|-
CASGPYAGPHNYGYTF
TGTGCCAGCGGCCCATACGCAGGCCCCCATAACTATGGCTACACCTTC
>TRBJ2-5|TRBV10-2|-|TRBD2
CASSLAGGPGETQYF
TGCGCCAGCAGTTTAGCGGGAGGGCCTGGTGAGACCCAGTACTTC
>TRBJ1-2|TRBV20-1|few|-
CSAPHLRGYGYTF
TGCAGTGCCCCCCACCTCAGGGGCTATGGCTACACCTTC
>TRBJ2-7|TRBV7-7|-|-
CASSLDSGSYEQYF
TGTGCCAGCAGCTTAGATTCAGGTTCCTACGAGCAGTACTTC
>TRBJ2-1|TRBV29-1|many|-
CSGGGGNEQFF
TGCAGCGGCGGAGGAGGCAATGAGCAGTTCTTC
>TRBJ2-4|TRBV29-1|-|-
CSVVGKLAKNIQYF
TGCAGCGTTGTGGGGAAACTAGCCAAAAACATTCAGTACTTC
>TRBJ2-7|TRBV5-1|few|-
CASRSMREQYF
TGCGCCAGCAGGAGTATGCGGGAGCAGTACTTC
>TRBJ2-3|TRBV5-1|-|-
CASTGEGRGTDTQYF
TGCGCCAGCACCGGAGAGGGAAGAGGCACAGATACGCAGTATTTT
>TRBJ2-3|TRBV5-4|few|-
CASTPLSGTDTQYF
TGTGCCAGCACCCCCCTGAGCGGCACAGATACGCAGTATTTT
>TRBJ2-7|TRBV4-3|few|TRBD2
CASSQASGTIAYEQYF
TGCGCCAGCAGCCAGGCGTCCGGGACTATTGCCTACGAGCAGTACTTC
>TRBJ2-5|TRBV27|-|TRBD1
CASSSRGQGRKETQYF
TGTGCCAGCAGTTCAAGGGGACAGGGGAGGAAAGAGACCCAGTACTTC
>TRBJ1-2|TRBV6-2/TRBV6-3|-|TRBD1
CASGGQGAGYTF
TGTGCCAGCGGAGGACAGGGAGCTGGCTACACCTTC
>TRBJ2-5|TRBV5-1|-|TRBD2
CASSPRGSGAQETQYF
TGCGCCAGCAGCCCCCGGGGTAGCGGGGCACAAGAGACCCAGTACTTC
>TRBJ2-2|TRBV29-1|few|TRBD1
CSVEAARGFWNTGELFF
TGCAGCGTTGAGGCTGCCAGGGGGTTTTGGAACACCGGGGAGCTGTTTTTT
>TRBJ1-4|TRBV14|-|-
CASSRTATNEKLFF
TGTGCCAGCAGCAGGACGGCAACTAATGAAAAACTGTTTTTT
>TRBJ1-4|TRBV25-1|-|TRBD1
CACRDSRNEKLFF
TGTGCCTGTCGGGACAGTCGTAATGAAAAACTGTTTTTT
>TRBJ2-5|TRBV4-3|-|TRBD2
CASSKASGQETQYF
TGCGCCAGCAGCAAGGCTAGCGGCCAAGAGACCCAGTACTTC
>TRBJ2-3|TRBV5-4|many|TRBD2
CASSLAGGSTDTQYF
TGTGCCAGCAGCTTGGCCGGGGGGAGTACAGATACGCAGTATTTT
>TRBJ2-2|TRBV18|many|TRBD1
CASSPWTGSDTGELFF
TGTGCCAGCTCACCGTGGACAGGCTCAGACACCGGGGAGCTGTTTTTT
>TRBJ1-6|TRBV5-1|once|-
CASSLVQAYNSPLHF
TGCGCCAGCAGCTTGGTCCAGGCTTATAATTCACCCCTCCACTTT
>TRBJ2-5|TRBV6-2/TRBV6-3|few|-
CASNFRAQYF
TGTGCCAGCAACTTTAGGGCCCAGTACTTC
>TRBJ2-3|TRBV9|-|TRBD2
CASCPLERRELTDTQYF
TGTGCCAGCTGCCCCCTCGAGAGGCGGGAGCTCACAGATACGCAGTATTTT
>TRBJ2-7|TRBV5-1|few|TRBD1
CASSLVQGQGVPYEQYF
TGCGCCAGCAGCTTGGTACAGGGGCAGGGCGTCCCCTACGAGCAGTACTTC
>TRBJ2-3|TRBV11-2|few|TRBD2
CASSSTQLAVSTDTQYF
TGTGCCAGCAGCTCCACCCAACTAGCGGTTAGCACAGATACGCAGTATTTT
>TRBJ2-7|TRBV7-3|few|-
CASSSYGGEQYF
TGTGCCAGCAGCTCCTACGGGGGAGAGCAGTACTTC